This T cell receptor (beta chain) was identified in a study of T-cell memory formation after mild COVID-19. The V gene end was trimmed by 6 bases and the J gene end by 5 bases; junction bases not matched to a gene: 6. The length of the CDR3 is 13 residues. The germline CDR1 and CDR2 sequences are SGHKS and YYEKEE (reference sequence). MiXCR, applied by TCRdb to the 5' RACE reads, yields one record per CDR3 protein. The sample includes roughly 250,000 distinct CDR3 sequences, around 17% of them seen just once. This clonotype was counted between two and nine times. The chain couples TRBV5-5 to TRBJ2-7; 9 bases agree with TRBD1. The receptor was isolated from a young man who had mild COVID-19 (a few samples of this study predate the infection). Cell type and time point are not known. Sequencing was carried out using PBMCs or a T cell subset sorted from them (not recorded which). CDR3 in DNA: TGTGCCAGCACCTTACAGGGGGCTGACGAGCAGTACTTC. This gives the protein CASTLQGADEQYF.